The 27 T cell receptor beta chains given below trace back to one sample, sequenced in a study of T cell responses to AZD1222 COVID-19 vaccine. TCRdb's table, derived via immunoSEQ multiplex PCR, lists solely in-frame clones and lacks some. The table includes some 150,000 clones, more than 85% detected once. Sequenced material: peripheral blood, taken on day 0 of MenACWY control vaccination. The receptors come from an adult in good health.

This chain joins TRBV6-5 and TRBJ1-5; TRBD1 matches at 7 bases. V dropped 10 bases and J dropped 7; count of bases not matched to a gene: 7. From germline, CDR1 is MNHEY and CDR2 SVGAGI. The CDR3 is 12 residues long. The CDR3 coding sequence is TGTGCCACGACCCCAGGGGGACAGCCCCAGCATTTT. It specifies CATTPGGQPQHF.

V is TRBV6-2 or TRBV6-3 and J is TRBJ2-1; 8 bases are shared with TRBD1. In germline, CDR1 is MNHEY, CDR2 SVGEGT. The CDR3 runs 16 residues. The V and J ends lost 6 bases and 4 bases, in that order; junction bases with no gene match: 11. The CDR3 protein is CASSSIPGTGYNEQFF. CDR3 sequence (DNA): TGTGCCAGCAGCTCCATTCCCGGGACAGGTTACAATGAGCAGTTCTTC.

This clone was seen only once. The CDR3, as DNA: TGCGCCAGCAGCCAAGAGTACAGCCTCCCTGCTGAAGCTTTCTTT. Its protein product is CASSQEYSLPAEAFF. The V call is TRBV4-3, the J call TRBJ1-1; D gene unclear. Germline CDR1 is LGHNA and CDR2 is YSLEER. The CDR3 contains 15 residues. Trimming stripped 0 bases from V and 6 bases from J, with 14 bases between.

In its sample, this clone was seen a few times. The chain has TRBV11-2 and TRBJ1-1; no definite D call. The CDR3 totals 15 residues. The germline V gene encodes CDR1 SGHAT and CDR2 FQNNGV. The V gene lost 2 bases and the J gene lost 0 bases, with 10 bases spanning the gap. CDR3 sequence: CASSLSANMNTEAFF. CDR3 DNA: TGTGCCAGCAGCTTATCGGCGAACATGAACACTGAAGCTTTCTTT.

This CDR3 is CASSVDRAPLGGELFF. The CDR3 coding sequence is TGTGCCAGCAGTGTCGACAGGGCCCCCTTAGGCGGGGAGCTGTTTTTT. V usage is TRBV2 and J usage is TRBJ2-2; TRBD1 aligns across 7 bases. The ends lost 4 bases at V and 7 bases at J; junction bases unmatched: 12. The CDR3 loop spans 16 amino acids. Per germline, CDR1 SNHLY and CDR2 FYNNEI.

This clone has just one count. The J gene is TRBJ2-1, the V gene TRBV7-6; 10 bases line up with TRBD2. The trim removed 5 bases at V and 9 bases at J, leaving 7 bases unmatched. CDR1 is SGHVS, CDR2 FNYEAQ, per germline. The CDR3 contains 14 residues. The DNA of the CDR3 is TGTGCCAGCAGCCCTCTAGCGGGAGTCGGTGAGCAGTTCTTC. This encodes CASSPLAGVGEQFF. The full variable domain, in which reference TRBV7-6 and TRBJ2-1 provide the parts outside the CDR3, is GAGVSQSPRYKVTKRGQDVALRCDPISGHVSLYWYRQALGQGPEFLTYFNYEAQQDKSGLPNDRFSAERPEGSISTLTIQRTEQRDSAMYRCASSPLAGVGEQFFGPGTRLTVL.

The rearrangement uses TRBV11-1 and TRBJ2-3; 8 nucleotides align to TRBD1. The CDR3 spans 14 residues. V shed 5 bases and J 0 bases; nucleotides not matched to a gene: 1. Per germline, CDR1 SGHAT and CDR2 FQDESV (reference sequence). CDR3 bases: TGTGCCAGCAGCACAGGGGGAAGCACAGATACGCAGTATTTT. Amino acid sequence: CASSTGGSTDTQYF.

The chain is built from TRBV2 and TRBJ2-2; D might be TRBD2 (5 bases). The CDR3 is made up of 15 amino acids. CDR1 and CDR2 from the germline V gene are SNHLY and FYNNEI. Trimming pared 8 bases from V and 7 bases from J, leaving 20 bases between. CDR3 region: CASQTQGGASGELFF. The CDR3 DNA sequence: TGTGCCAGCCAAACCCAAGGAGGAGCCAGCGGGGAGCTGTTTTTT.

The V gene is TRBV27, the J gene TRBJ2-7, with 8 positions matching TRBD1. V was pared by 3 bases and J by 6 bases, with 10 bases of the junction left unmatched. CDR1 is MNHEY and CDR2 is SMNVEV in the germline V gene (reference sequence). The CDR3 sequence is 15 residues long. CDR3 amino acids: CASSLQRTGSLEQYF. CDR3 coding DNA: TGTGCCAGCAGTTTGCAAAGGACAGGGTCCCTCGAGCAGTACTTC.

The chain uses TRBV7-2 and TRBJ1-5; D unresolved. The V gene lost 0 bases and the J gene lost 4 bases, with 7 bases spanning the gap. CDR3 length: 14 amino acids. The germline gives CDR1 SGHTA, CDR2 FQGNSA. CDR3 in DNA: TGTGCCAGCAGCTTAGCGGGTCAGAATCAGCCCCAGCATTTT. This encodes CASSLAGQNQPQHF. The full variable domain, its missing parts supplied by reference TRBV7-2 and TRBJ1-5, is GAGVSQSPSNKVTEKGKDVELRCDPISGHTALYWYRQSLGQGLEFLIYFQGNSAPDKSGLPSDRFSAERTGGSVSTLTIQRTQQEDSAVYLCASSLAGQNQPQHFGDGTRLSIL.

The rearrangement links TRBV24-1 to TRBJ2-2, with D tentatively TRBD1 (6 bases). Germline V gene lookup returns CDR1 KGHDR and CDR2 SFDVKD. The CDR3 contains 16 residues. V was trimmed by 1 base and J by 7 bases, leaving 15 bases between them. CDR3 nucleotides: TGTGCCACCAGTGATTTCAGCCTAGGGGGTGGCGGGGAGCTGTTTTTT. Its protein is CATSDFSLGGGGELFF.

V and J are TRBV6-1 and TRBJ2-5; TRBD2 matches at 12 bases. J was trimmed by 2 bases and V by 3 bases; bases with no gene match: 10. The CDR3 length is 18 residues. In germline, CDR1 is MNHNS, CDR2 SASEGT. This CDR3 reads CASSDPSGGAGTQETQYF. CDR3 DNA: TGTGCCAGCAGTGACCCTAGCGGGGGGGCCGGGACACAAGAGACCCAGTACTTC.

The chain employs TRBV2 and TRBJ1-2; TRBD1 might be the D (5 bases). Trimming removed 6 bases from V and 7 bases from J, with 12 bases in between. CDR1 is SNHLY and CDR2 is FYNNEI in the germline V gene. CDR3 size: 12 residues. The CDR3 protein is CASREGNGGYTF. The CDR3 DNA follows: TGTGCCAGCAGGGAGGGGAATGGTGGCTACACCTTC. Drawing the rest from reference TRBV2 and TRBJ1-2, the complete variable domain is EPEVTQTPSHQVTQMGQEVILRCVPISNHLYFYWYRQILGQKVEFLVSFYNNEISEKSEIFDDQFSVERPDGSNFTLKIRSTKLEDSAMYFCASREGNGGYTFGSGTRLTVV.

This chain joins TRBV19 and TRBJ1-1; TRBD1 matches 12 bases. CDR3 size: 16 residues. Germline values: CDR1 LNHDA, CDR2 SQIVND (reference sequence). V was pared by 4 bases and J by 1 base, with 4 bases of the junction left unmatched. The CDR3 bases are TGTGCCAGTAGTAGGGACAGGGGGCGGAAGAACACTGAAGCTTTCTTT. Amino acid sequence: CASSRDRGRKNTEAFF.

The CDR3 DNA reads TGCGCCAGCAGTGAGGGACAAGCCACCGCTGGAAACACCATATATTTT. This translates into CASSEGQATAGNTIYF. This chain uses TRBV10-1 with TRBJ1-3; maybe TRBD1 (5 bases). Looked up from germline, CDR1 is WNHNN and CDR2 is SYGVQD (reference sequence). This CDR3 spans 16 amino acids. Trimming left V 2 bases short and J 2 bases short, with 13 bases between.

The CDR3: CAWIPGLAYGYTF. The CDR3 DNA sequence: TGTGCCTGGATCCCGGGACTCGCTTACGGCTACACCTTC. The J gene is TRBJ1-2, the V gene TRBV30; TRBD1 is a possible D gene (5 bases). This CDR3 contains 13 residues. The V end was cut by 4 bases, the J end by 8 bases, with 17 bases between. Germline V CDR1 and CDR2: GTSNPN, SVGIG (reference sequence).

This chain links TRBV5-1 with TRBJ1-1; tentative D call: TRBD1 (6 bases). CDR3 length equals 14 residues. The ends were cut back, 2 bases at V and 1 base at J, with 9 bases in the middle. Germline V gene lookup returns CDR1 SGHRS and CDR2 YFSETQ. This CDR3 reads CASSFTGRNTEAFF. DNA for the CDR3: TGCGCCAGCAGCTTTACAGGGAGGAACACTGAAGCTTTCTTT.

The chain uses TRBV2 and TRBJ1-6; 8 bases line up with TRBD1. CDR1 is SNHLY and CDR2 is FYNNEI in the germline V gene. This CDR3 comprises 15 residues. The trim removed 11 bases at V and 7 bases at J, leaving 13 bases unmatched. The CDR3, as DNA: TGTGCCGGCAACACTGACAGGGGAAGGAATTCACCCCTCCACTTT. This sequence encodes CAGNTDRGRNSPLHF.

The rearrangement joins TRBV20-1 to TRBJ2-1; 9 nucleotides agree with TRBD2. The CDR3 sequence is 11 residues long. CDR1 and CDR2 (germline): DFQATT, SNEGSKA (reference sequence). J was trimmed by 15 bases and V by 8 bases; bases with no gene match: 11. The CDR3 spells CSFTKREVPFF. The CDR3 region has the DNA TGCAGTTTCACAAAGCGGGAGGTCCCGTTCTTC.

This chain joins TRBV7-3 and TRBJ2-1; tentatively, D is TRBD2 (5 bases). Trimming took 2 bases from V and 2 from J, leaving 7 bases between them. The CDR3 totals 14 residues. Germline V gene lookup returns CDR1 SGHTA and CDR2 FQGTGA. CDR3: CASSLEAAYNEQFF. The CDR3 region has the DNA TGTGCCAGCAGCTTAGAAGCGGCCTACAATGAGCAGTTCTTC.

This chain uses TRBV10-3 with TRBJ1-6; no firm D call. The CDR3 loop spans 13 amino acids. V lost 5 bases and J lost 7, with 9 bases in between. Germline V gene data show CDR1 as ENHRY and CDR2 as SYGVKD. The CDR3 DNA reads TGTGCCATCAGTCCTTCCTCAAATTCACCCCTCCACTTT. Amino acid sequence: CAISPSSNSPLHF.

The chain uses TRBV19 and TRBJ1-1; 7 bases fit TRBD1. This CDR3 spans 15 amino acids. J lost 0 bases, V lost 7 bases, and 8 bases had no gene match. Germline V gene data show CDR1 as LNHDA and CDR2 as SQIVND (reference sequence). The chain's CDR3 is CASTPAGTVNTEAFF. The CDR3 nucleotides read TGTGCCAGTACCCCGGCGGGGACAGTGAACACTGAAGCTTTCTTT. Looking up the rest from reference TRBV19 and TRBJ1-1 gives the full variable domain: DGGITQSPKYLFRKEGQNVTLSCEQNLNHDAMYWYRQDPGQGLRLIYYSQIVNDFQKGDIAEGYSVSREKKESFPLTVTSAQKNPTAFYLCASTPAGTVNTEAFFGQGTRLTVV.

The V call is TRBV5-1, the J call TRBJ1-1; D gene ambiguous. This CDR3 has 14 amino acids. Germline assignment: CDR1 SGHRS and CDR2 YFSETQ. Trimming shortened V by 0 bases and J by 2 bases, and 8 bases separated the two germline ends. This CDR3 is CASSLDPDNTEAFF. CDR3 DNA sequence: TGCGCCAGCAGCTTGGATCCGGACAACACTGAAGCTTTCTTT. The full variable domain, with the rest looked up from reference TRBV5-1 and TRBJ1-1, is KAGVTQTPRYLIKTRGQQVTLSCSPISGHRSVSWYQQTPGQGLQFLFEYFSETQRNKGNFPGRFSGRQFSNSRSEMNVSTLELGDSALYLCASSLDPDNTEAFFGQGTRLTVV.

The chain is built from TRBV7-2 and TRBJ1-1; a weak D match, TRBD1 (5 bases). The CDR3 spans 14 residues. Trimming cost V 2 bases and J 3 bases, with 10 bases left between them. The germline CDR1 and CDR2 sequences are SGHTA and FQGNSA. CDR3 DNA sequence: TGTGCCAGCAGCTTATCAGGGTCCCACACTGAAGCTTTCTTT. It yields the protein CASSLSGSHTEAFF.

V gene TRBV5-4 combines with J gene TRBJ2-1, with a possible D match to TRBD1 (6 bases). With 4 bases removed from V and 4 bases from J, the gap between germline ends came to 15 bases. Per germline, CDR1 SGHNT and CDR2 YYREEE (reference sequence). This CDR3 comprises 15 residues. The CDR3 DNA reads as TGTGCCAGCAGCCAGGGACACTCCCTTTACAATGAGCAGTTCTTC. Its translation: CASSQGHSLYNEQFF.

The V and J genes are TRBV4-2 and TRBJ2-7, with D unclear. Germline lookup yields CDR1 LGHNA and CDR2 YNFKEQ. V was clipped by 0 bases and J by 3 bases, with 9 bases between them. This CDR3 spans 14 amino acids. The CDR3 DNA sequence: TGTGCCAGCAGCCAAGATCCCAGCTACTACGAGCAGTACTTC. This encodes CASSQDPSYYEQYF.

V and J are TRBV24-1 and TRBJ2-2; 11 nucleotides align to TRBD2. V lost 4 bases to trimming and J lost 7 bases; unmatched junction nucleotides: 4. Germline loops: CDR1 KGHDR, CDR2 SFDVKD. The CDR3 is 15 residues long. The CDR3 is CATSELAGAGGELFF. The CDR3 DNA reads as TGTGCCACCAGTGAACTAGCGGGAGCGGGCGGGGAGCTGTTTTTT.